This T cell receptor beta chain was identified during a study of early T cells in non-severe SARS-CoV-2 infection. The table lists this clonotype with a few counts. Unique molecular identifiers (one per individual cDNA molecule) were attached. TCRdb itself ran the 5' RACE reads through MiXCR, one entry per CDR3 protein. The sample contains tens of thousands of distinct CDR3 sequences, around 9% of which appear only once. Trimming shortened V by 1 base and J by 5 bases, and 12 bases separated the two germline ends. Germline V gene sequence: CDR1 LGHNA, CDR2 YSLEER. The length of the CDR3 is 14 residues.

The TCR sequence derives from an adult who was a healthcare worker with PCR-confirmed SARS-CoV-2 infection or an uninfected control (not recorded which). The chain carries TRBV4-3 and TRBJ2-7, with D uncertain. The specimen sequenced was whole blood. DNA for the CDR3: TGCGCCAGCAGCCAAGTAGTAGACTGGCACGAGCAGTACTTC. Protein product: CASSQVVDWHEQYF.